Below, one T cell receptor beta chain is given with its context. The sample belongs to a study of control samples from healthy donors and cancer patients. Repertoires were generated with immunoSEQ multiplex PCR, while TCRdb's copy carries only in-frame clones and drops some. The data contain 160,000 or so clones, about 94% of them singletons. The TCR originated in a woman in her thirties in good health. The sequencing input was blood.

The CDR3 DNA follows: TGTGCCAGCAGTCCTGGGACAGGACAATATAGCAATCAGCCCCAGCATTTT. It is translated as CASSPGTGQYSNQPQHF. The V call is TRBV2, the J call TRBJ1-5; 8 bases align to TRBD1. This CDR3 has 17 amino acids. Germline V gene lookup returns CDR1 SNHLY and CDR2 FYNNEI. The trim removed 5 bases at V and 0 bases at J, leaving 9 bases unmatched.